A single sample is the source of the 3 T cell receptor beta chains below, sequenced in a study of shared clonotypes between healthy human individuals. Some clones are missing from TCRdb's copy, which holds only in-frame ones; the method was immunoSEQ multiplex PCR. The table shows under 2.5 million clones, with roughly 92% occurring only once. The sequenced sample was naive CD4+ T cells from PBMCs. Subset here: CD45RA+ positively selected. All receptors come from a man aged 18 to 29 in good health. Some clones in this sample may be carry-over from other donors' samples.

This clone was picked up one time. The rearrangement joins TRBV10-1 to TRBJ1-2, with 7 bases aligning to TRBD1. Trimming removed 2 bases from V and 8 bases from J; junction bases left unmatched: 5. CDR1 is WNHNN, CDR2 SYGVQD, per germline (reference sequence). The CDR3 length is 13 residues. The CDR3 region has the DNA TGCGCCAGCAGTGAGAGCAGGGACAGAGGCTACACCTTC. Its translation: CASSESRDRGYTF.

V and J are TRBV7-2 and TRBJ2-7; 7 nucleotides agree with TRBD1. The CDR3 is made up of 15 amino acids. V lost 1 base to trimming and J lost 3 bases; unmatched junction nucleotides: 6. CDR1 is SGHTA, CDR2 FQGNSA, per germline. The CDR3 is CASSLEQGHYYEQYF. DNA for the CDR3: TGTGCCAGCAGCTTAGAACAGGGGCACTACTACGAGCAGTACTTC.

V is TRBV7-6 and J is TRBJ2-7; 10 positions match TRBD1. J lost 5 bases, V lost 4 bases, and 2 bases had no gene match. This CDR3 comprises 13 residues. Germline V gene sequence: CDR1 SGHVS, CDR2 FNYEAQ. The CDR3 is CASSSGQGHEQYF. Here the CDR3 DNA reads TGTGCCAGCAGCTCGGGACAGGGGCACGAGCAGTACTTC.